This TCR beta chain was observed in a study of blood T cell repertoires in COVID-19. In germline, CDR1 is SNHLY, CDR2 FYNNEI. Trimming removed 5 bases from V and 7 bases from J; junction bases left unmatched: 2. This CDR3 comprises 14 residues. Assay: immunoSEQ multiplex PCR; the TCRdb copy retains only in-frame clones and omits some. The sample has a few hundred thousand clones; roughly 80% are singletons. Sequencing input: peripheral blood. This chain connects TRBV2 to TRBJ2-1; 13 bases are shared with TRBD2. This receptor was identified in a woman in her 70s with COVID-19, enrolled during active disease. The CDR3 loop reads CASSRGLAGNEQFF. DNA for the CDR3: TGTGCCAGCAGTCGGGGACTAGCGGGGAATGAGCAGTTCTTC.